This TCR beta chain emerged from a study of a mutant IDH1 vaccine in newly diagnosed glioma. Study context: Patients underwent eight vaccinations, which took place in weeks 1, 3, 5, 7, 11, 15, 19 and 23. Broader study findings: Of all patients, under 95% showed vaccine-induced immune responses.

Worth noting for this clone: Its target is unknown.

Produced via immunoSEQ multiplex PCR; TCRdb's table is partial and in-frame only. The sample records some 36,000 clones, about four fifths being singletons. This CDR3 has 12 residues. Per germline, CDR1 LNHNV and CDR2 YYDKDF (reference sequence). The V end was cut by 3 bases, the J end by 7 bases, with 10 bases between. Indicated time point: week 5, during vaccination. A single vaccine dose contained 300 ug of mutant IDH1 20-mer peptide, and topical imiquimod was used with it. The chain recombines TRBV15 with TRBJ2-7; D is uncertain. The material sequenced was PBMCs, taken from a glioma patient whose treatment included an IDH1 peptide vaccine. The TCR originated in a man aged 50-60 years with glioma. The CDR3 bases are TGTGCCACCAGCAGGGCTTCTCGGGAGCAGTACTTC. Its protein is CATSRASREQYF.